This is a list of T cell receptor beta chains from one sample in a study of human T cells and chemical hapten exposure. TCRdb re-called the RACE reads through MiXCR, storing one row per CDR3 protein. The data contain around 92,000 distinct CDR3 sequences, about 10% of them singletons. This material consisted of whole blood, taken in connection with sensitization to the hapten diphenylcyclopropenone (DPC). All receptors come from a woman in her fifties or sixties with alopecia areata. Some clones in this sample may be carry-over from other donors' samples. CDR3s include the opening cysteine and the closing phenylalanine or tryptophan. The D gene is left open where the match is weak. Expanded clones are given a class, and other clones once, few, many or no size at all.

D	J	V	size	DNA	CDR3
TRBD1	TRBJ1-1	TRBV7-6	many	TGTGCCAGCAGCCCCGGACAGGGCGGGGCTGAAGCTTTCTTT	CASSPGQGGAEAFF
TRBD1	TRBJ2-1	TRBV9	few	TGTGCCAGCAGCGCTCACCCAGGGGGACAGGGCCGAGGCTCCTACAATGAGCAGTTCTTC	CASSAHPGGQGRGSYNEQFF
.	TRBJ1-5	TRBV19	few	TGTGCCAGTAGGCTTAAGGGCAATCAGCCCCAGCATTTT	CASRLKGNQPQHF
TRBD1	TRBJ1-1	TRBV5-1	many	TGCGCCAGCAGCTCGGTCACAGGGGTTCCTGAAGCTTTCTTT	CASSSVTGVPEAFF
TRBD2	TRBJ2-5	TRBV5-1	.	TGCGCCAGCAGCTTGGCAGCGGGGGCTGGGAGAGAGACCCAGTACTTC	CASSLAAGAGRETQYF
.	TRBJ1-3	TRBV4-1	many	TGCGCCAGCAGGGAGGGGACAACTCCTGGAAACACCATATATTTT	CASREGTTPGNTIYF
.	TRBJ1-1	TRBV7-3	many	TGTGCCAGCAGTTCAGGGGTGAACACTGAAGCTTTCTTT	CASSSGVNTEAFF
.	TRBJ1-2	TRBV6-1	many	TGTGCCAGCAGTGAAGCGCCGGGGATCTATGGCTACACCTTC	CASSEAPGIYGYTF
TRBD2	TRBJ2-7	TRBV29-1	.	TGCAGCGTTTCACGGGGGGACCTCTACGAGCAGTACTTC	CSVSRGDLYEQYF
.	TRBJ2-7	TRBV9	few	TGTGCCAGCAGCCGTGCCGGAAGCTCCTACGAGCAGTACTTC	CASSRAGSSYEQYF
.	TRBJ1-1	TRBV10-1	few	TGCGCCAGCAGTGAACAGGTGAACACTGAAGCTTTCTTT	CASSEQVNTEAFF
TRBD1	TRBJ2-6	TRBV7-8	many	TGTGCCAGCAGCTATTACCGGGACAGGGTTGGGGCCAACGTCCTGACTTTC	CASSYYRDRVGANVLTF
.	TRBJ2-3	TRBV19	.	TGTGCCAGTAGTTGGTATGGGCGTGGGGATACGCAGTATTTT	CASSWYGRGDTQYF
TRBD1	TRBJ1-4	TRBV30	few	TGTGCCTGGAGTGGGACAGGGCTTGGTGAAAAACTGTTTTTT	CAWSGTGLGEKLFF
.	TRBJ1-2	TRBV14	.	TGTGTCAGCAGCCAGGGCGTTGCTAACTATGGCTACACCTTC	CVSSQGVANYGYTF
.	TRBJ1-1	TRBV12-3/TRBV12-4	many	TGTGCTCTACGGCAGGATGGCACTGAAGCTTTCTTT	CALRQDGTEAFF
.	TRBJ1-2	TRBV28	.	TGTGCCAGCAGTTTGTATAACCCTATAACTATGGGCTACACCTTC	CASSLYNPITMGYTF
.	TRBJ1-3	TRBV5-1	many	TGCGCCAGCAGCTTGGCGGGGCTTGGCTCTGGAAACACCATATATTTT	CASSLAGLGSGNTIYF
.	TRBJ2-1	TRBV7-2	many	TGTGCCAGCAGCTCACAGGGAGGGAATTATAATGAGCAGTTCTTC	CASSSQGGNYNEQFF